This TCR beta chain was found in a study of T cell repertoires in cytomegalovirus infection. The overall study: In public TCR beta signatures, there were indications of both CMV infection and matching HLA type.

General study points: CMV-specific TCR beta clonotypes restricted by HLA-C dominated the ex vivo response. Individuals carrying CMV plus the relevant HLA were identified by cumulative frequency of public TCR beta families.

Germline CDR1 and CDR2: MNHEY and SMNVEV (reference sequence). The V end lost 5 bases, the J end lost 4 bases, and 11 bases lay between the germline ends. The CDR3 extends over 13 amino acids. There are a few counts of this clonotype. Its target is not known. Each CDR3 protein is one row after TCRdb ran MiXCR on the reads. The table lists some 920,000 distinct CDR3 sequences, approximately 32% of them singletons. The source was cultured CD8+ T cells from PBMCs, collected from culture after CMV antigen stimulation. J is TRBJ2-5 and V is TRBV27; D is uncertain. This TCR was sampled from a human donor in good health (CMV status not recorded). Some clones in this sample may be carry-over from other donors' samples. Here the CDR3 DNA reads TGTGCCAGCAGTCTTTCTAGTCGAGAGACCCAGTACTTC. It encodes CASSLSSRETQYF.